The clone carrying this T cell receptor (beta chain) has just a few counts. The data originate from a study of pediatric ulcerative colitis. Libraries were prepared by immunoSEQ multiplex PCR; TCRdb keeps only in-frame clonotypes and omits some of them. The data show 16,000 or so clones, with roughly 80% seen just once and approximately 7.5% held by the top ten. During colonoscopy, one to two rectal pinch biopsies were collected. CDR1 is SGHAT and CDR2 is FQNNGV in the germline V gene. This CDR3 is 14 amino acids long. Trimming took off 2 bases at V and 7 bases at J, with 11 bases between the two ends.

The chain couples TRBV11-2 to TRBJ2-2; TRBD2 is a possible D gene (5 bases). This receptor was obtained from a boy aged 5-17 years who was a control in a study of pediatric ulcerative colitis. Sequencing was carried out using gut tissue. CDR3 amino acids: CASSLTPEVGELFF. The DNA for the CDR3 is TGTGCCAGCAGCTTAACTCCGGAGGTCGGGGAGCTGTTTTTT.